A selection of T cell receptor beta chains follows, all from one sample in a study of read filtering for tumor transcriptome and immune sequencing. TCRdb called the reads again in MiXCR, with one record for every CDR3 protein. The sample has more than 30,000 distinct CDR3 sequences; approximately 14% are singletons. Material: a population of CD138-negative cells sorted from bone marrow. These receptors all stem from a donor over 35 with multiple myeloma. CDR3s include the opening cysteine and the closing phenylalanine or tryptophan. Part of the rows lack a size; the others show once, few, many or a class for expanded clones.

V gene: TRBV6-1
clone size: -
CDR3 protein: CASSQLAGSQETQYF

V gene: TRBV30
clone size: many
CDR3 protein: CAWRRKPNTEAFF

V gene: TRBV4-1
clone size: -
CDR3 protein: CASSQGETGVRFF

V gene: TRBV5-1
clone size: many
CDR3 protein: CASSLLHGDNEQFF

V gene: TRBV18
clone size: many
CDR3 protein: CASSLGQGVYNEQFF

V gene: TRBV20-1
clone size: many
CDR3 protein: CSARAYGLPGQETQYF

V gene: TRBV7-9
clone size: many
CDR3 protein: CASSLGGSGELFF

V gene: TRBV7-9
clone size: many
CDR3 protein: CASSFPRPGLADYEQYF

V gene: TRBV29-1
clone size: -
CDR3 protein: CSVVASGRTETQYF

V gene: TRBV20-1
clone size: -
CDR3 protein: CSVPLQEDRAYRQQFF

V gene: TRBV29-1
clone size: many
CDR3 protein: CSVAMGQLYNEQFF

V gene: TRBV7-9
clone size: many
CDR3 protein: CASSLTMANNEQFF

V gene: TRBV7-9
clone size: -
CDR3 protein: CASSLNPQGGHNEKRFF

V gene: TRBV9
clone size: many
CDR3 protein: CASSVSLEVTEQYF

V gene: TRBV7-2
clone size: many
CDR3 protein: CASSPRLAGGMETQYF

V gene: TRBV20-1
clone size: many
CDR3 protein: CSARRESPGLAGVGTDTQYF

V gene: TRBV5-6
clone size: many
CDR3 protein: CASSLQGAFGYTF

V gene: TRBV24-1
clone size: many
CDR3 protein: CATGTVGLHNEQFF

V gene: TRBV27
clone size: many
CDR3 protein: CASKFYPPREGLYHEQYF

V gene: TRBV20-1
clone size: many
CDR3 protein: CSALNTGHYSNQPQHF

V gene: TRBV6-5
clone size: many
CDR3 protein: CASSYMDYTGELFF

V gene: TRBV4-1
clone size: few
CDR3 protein: CASSQDPPTSGFRNEQYF

V gene: TRBV28
clone size: few
CDR3 protein: CASSSFKQPQHF